Reported below is one T cell receptor beta chain. The sample is drawn from a study of cytomegalovirus exposure and HLA in healthy donors. A multiplex PCR was run with 60 Vbeta primers and 13 Jbeta primers. TCRdb's table, derived via immunoSEQ multiplex PCR, lists solely in-frame clones and lacks some. This sample has roughly 140,000 clones, with roughly four fifths found just once. V lost 4 bases and J 6 bases, leaving 8 bases between the germline ends. The germline CDR1 and CDR2 sequences are SEHNR and FQNEAQ (reference sequence). This CDR3 comprises 12 residues. Sequenced: PBMCs. The rearrangement joins TRBV7-9 to TRBJ2-3; D possibly corresponds to TRBD1 (6 bases). The receptor comes from a male donor in good health and CMV-seronegative. CDR3 DNA: TGTGCCAGCAGCTACAGGGATGATACGCAGTATTTT. Its protein is CASSYRDDTQYF. Full variable domain (remainder filled in from reference TRBV7-9 and TRBJ2-3): DTGVSQNPRHKITKRGQNVTFRCDPISEHNRLYWYRQTLGQGPEFLTYFQNEAQLEKSRLLSDRFSAERPKGSFSTLEIQRTEQGDSAMYLCASSYRDDTQYFGPGTRLTVL.